This TCR beta chain came from a study of shared clonotypes between healthy human individuals. Study-wide findings and caveats: Rarefaction exposed incomplete sorted-subset sequencing despite large depth.

The assay was immunoSEQ multiplex PCR, and TCRdb's table has in-frame clones only and misses some. The sample includes about 2.3 million clones, just over 90% seen only once; the top ten take about 0.41%. In regard to this clone: Antigen specificity is unknown.

Germline CDR1 reads MNHEY; CDR2 reads SMNVEV (reference sequence). This CDR3 is 16 amino acids long. Deletions cut 5 bases from V and 5 bases from J, with 19 bases between. This sequence joins TRBV27 and TRBJ2-1, with D maybe TRBD1 (6 bases). The sample taken for sequencing was naive CD4+ T cells from PBMCs. Subset: CD45RA+ positively selected. The TCR was taken from a man between 18 and 35 years old in good health. Some clones in this sample may be carry-over from other donors' samples. CDR3: CASSPFSAGQNNEQFF. The CDR3 bases are TGTGCCAGCAGTCCCTTCTCCGCCGGACAGAACAATGAGCAGTTCTTC.